This T cell receptor (beta chain) was observed in a study of T-cell memory formation after mild COVID-19. Whole-study findings and limits: Clones that contracted clustered mainly in CM and EM if CD4+ and in EMRA if CD8+. Second-wave clones that peaked on day 37 lacked confirmed SARS-CoV-2 specificity.

V trimming: 0 bases; J trimming: 5 bases; junction bases outside the gene matches: 4. The CDR3 length is 14 residues. In germline, CDR1 is MGHDK, CDR2 SYGVNS. Constant-segment primers and 5'RACE yielded cDNA libraries for TCR alpha and TCR beta, each carrying sample barcodes and UMIs. One entry per CDR3 protein results from TCRdb running MiXCR on the 5' RACE reads. The sample has approximately 300,000 distinct CDR3 sequences, about 16% seen once. This clonotype was detected ten times or more. What it binds is not known. The chain is built from TRBV25-1 and TRBJ2-7; 7 bases are a match to TRBD2. The source is a man between 18 and 29 years old who had mild COVID-19 (a few samples of this study predate the infection). Cell type and time point are not known. Sequences were obtained from PBMCs or a T cell subset sorted from them (not recorded which). The CDR3 nucleotides are TGTGCCAGCAGTGAATACGGGGGGATCAACGAGCAGTACTTC. Its protein product is CASSEYGGINEQYF.